The 24 T cell receptor beta chains reported below all come from one sample, sequenced in a study of metastatic and nonmetastatic thyroid tumors. With MiXCR, TCRdb called clones anew from the PCR reads. This sample yields 35,000 to 50,000 clones, of which roughly 3.9% are seen a single time; about a tenth belongs to the top ten. Each patient went into thyroid surgery without having received any treatment. Sequencing input: blood. The receptors here all came from a female donor with papillary thyroid cancer or a benign thyroid nodule (not recorded which). Some clones in this sample may be carry-over from other donors' samples.

This clone has just a few counts. A much bigger clone sits one base away, suggesting this may be a read error. The V and J genes are TRBV6-4 and TRBJ2-5; D is uncertain. Trimming stripped 6 bases from V and 3 bases from J, with 11 bases between. CDR1 MRHNA and CDR2 SNTAGT come from the germline V gene. This CDR3 region has 13 residues. The CDR3: CASSQDRKETQYF. The CDR3 DNA follows: TGTGCCAGCAGCCAAGATCGCAAAGAGACCCAGTACTTC.

This clone turned up a few times. The genes are TRBV5-1 and TRBJ2-7; D is unresolved. This CDR3 has 14 amino acids. Germline V gives CDR1 SGHRS, CDR2 YFSETQ. V lost 4 bases to trimming and J lost 0 bases, with 11 bases between them. CDR3 DNA: TGCGCCAGCAGCGTGGAACCCCACTCCTACGAGCAGTACTTC. Translated: CASSVEPHSYEQYF.

V is TRBV11-3 and J is TRBJ2-3; D is possibly TRBD1 or TRBD2 (5 bases each). This CDR3 spans 16 amino acids. The V gene lost 2 bases and the J gene lost 7 bases, with 19 bases spanning the gap. Germline V gene data show CDR1 as SGHNT and CDR2 as YENEEA. Written as DNA, the CDR3 is TGTGCCAGCAGCTTAAAGGGAGCCGACAGCGTTTATACGCAGTATTTT. Protein sequence: CASSLKGADSVYTQYF.

This clone came up many times. V usage is TRBV12-3 or TRBV12-4 and J usage is TRBJ1-4; D is ambiguous. This CDR3 has 15 residues. The V gene lost 6 bases and the J gene lost 0 bases, with 11 bases spanning the gap. The CDR3, as DNA: TGTGCCAGCAGGCAGAGTGCAGCAACTAATGAAAAACTGTTTTTT. It specifies CASRQSAATNEKLFF.

This clone was counted a few times. One end of the junction fails to match germline, which may point to a read error. This rearrangement joins TRBV2 to TRBJ2-5; 9 bases map to TRBD2. CDR1 is SNHLY and CDR2 is FYNNEI in the germline V gene. This CDR3 is built from 18 residues. The CDR3 sequence is CASSEEGEASGDQETKYF. CDR3 coding DNA: TGTGCCAGCAGTGAAGAGGGGGAGGCTAGCGGGGACCAAGAGACCAAGTACTTC.

The sample holds a few counts of this clone. The DNA for the CDR3 is TGCAGTGCTATGGCGGGGGGCACCTACGAGCAGTACTTC. Amino acids: CSAMAGGTYEQYF. This rearrangement joins TRBV20-1 to TRBJ2-7, with 8 bases aligning to TRBD2. Germline values: CDR1 DFQATT, CDR2 SNEGSKA (reference sequence). CDR3 size: 13 residues. V gave up 4 bases and J gave up 2 bases; unmatched junction bases: 4.

The sample holds many counts of this clone. This chain links TRBV6-4 with TRBJ2-3; 10 positions match TRBD2. The CDR3 loop spans 16 amino acids. The V gene end was trimmed by 3 bases and the J gene end by 1 base; junction bases not matched to a gene: 4. Germline CDR1 reads MRHNA; CDR2 reads SNTAGT. Here the CDR3 DNA reads TGTGCCAGCAGTGAATTCGGGACTAGCGGCACAGATACGCAGTATTTT. Translation gives CASSEFGTSGTDTQYF.

The table lists this clone with many counts. The rearrangement uses TRBV19 and TRBJ1-5; 7 nucleotides align to TRBD1. Germline CDR1 and CDR2: LNHDA and SQIVND (reference sequence). V dropped 7 bases and J dropped 7; count of bases not matched to a gene: 13. CDR3 length equals 15 residues. CDR3 protein: CASKPRGRLFQPQHF. The CDR3 region has the DNA TGTGCCAGTAAACCGAGGGGGCGCCTATTCCAGCCCCAGCATTTT.

In this sample, this clone turned up a few times. This chain connects TRBV10-3 to TRBJ2-5, with TRBD1 identical over 11 bases. Germline V gives CDR1 ENHRY, CDR2 SYGVKD. J gave up 5 bases and V 4 bases, and 9 bases lay outside the gene matches. The CDR3 is made up of 16 amino acids. The DNA of the CDR3 is TGTGCCATCAGTGCCGGGACAGGGGGAGTTGTGGAGACCCAGTACTTC. Translating gives CAISAGTGGVVETQYF.

The sample holds a few counts of this clone. This rearrangement joins TRBV5-1 to TRBJ2-7; D is ambiguous. Germline CDR1 is SGHRS and CDR2 is YFSETQ. The CDR3 sequence is 13 residues long. V shed 0 bases and J shed 4 bases, with 8 bases lying between them. The CDR3 DNA follows: TGCGCCAGCAGCTTGGCCCCCGTATACGAGCAGTACTTC. Its protein product is CASSLAPVYEQYF.

This clone was recorded at least ten times. The CDR3 nucleotides read TGCGCCAGCAGTGCGGGACTAGCGGCCTACAATGAGCAGTTCTTC. Its translation is CASSAGLAAYNEQFF. The rearrangement uses TRBV10-2 and TRBJ2-1; 11 positions match TRBD2. Germline loops: CDR1 WSHSY, CDR2 SAAADI. With 4 bases clipped from V and 2 bases from J, the junction kept 1 base outside the gene matches. This CDR3 is 15 amino acids long.

At least ten counts were recorded for this clone. The chain uses TRBV3-1 and TRBJ1-2, with D possibly TRBD1 on 5 matching bases. The CDR3 is 13 residues long. Trimming cost V 4 bases and J 4 bases, with 10 bases left between them. Germline lookup yields CDR1 LGHDT and CDR2 YNNKEL (reference sequence). The CDR3 DNA reads TGTGCCAGCAGCCCTGGGACGAGCTATGGCTACACCTTC. Its protein is CASSPGTSYGYTF.

This clone was detected a few times. The chain employs TRBV18 and TRBJ2-1, with TRBD2 matching over 8 bases. This CDR3 comprises 19 residues. V dropped 3 bases and J dropped 0; count of bases not matched to a gene: 13. Per germline, CDR1 KGHSH and CDR2 LQKENI. The CDR3 DNA follows: TGTGCCAGCTCACCCCCTCCCGGGAGGGTGCACCTCTCCTACAATGAGCAGTTCTTC. Protein product: CASSPPPGRVHLSYNEQFF.

A few counts support this clone. The junction shows a germline mismatch at one end, possibly a read error. This rearrangement joins TRBV29-1 to TRBJ2-7; 11 bases align to TRBD1. Germline CDR1 SQVTM, CDR2 ANQGSEA. The CDR3 consists of 14 residues. The CDR3 loop reads CSVEYPGQGVEQCF. CDR3 DNA: TGCAGCGTTGAATACCCGGGACAGGGGGTCGAGCAGTGCTTC.

V usage is TRBV29-1 and J usage is TRBJ2-7; 10 bases match TRBD1. The V gene end was trimmed by 7 bases and the J gene end by 7 bases; junction bases not matched to a gene: 10. The CDR3 runs to 13 residues. Germline V gene lookup returns CDR1 SQVTM and CDR2 ANQGSEA. In DNA, the CDR3 is TGCAGCGCAAAATGGGACAGGGGCTTTGAGCAGTACTTC. Residues: CSAKWDRGFEQYF.

The sample holds many counts of this clone. The genes are TRBV30 and TRBJ1-4, with 7 bases fitting TRBD1. Trimming took 0 bases from V and 5 from J; bases not matched to a gene: 6. The CDR3 covers 15 residues. CDR1 is GTSNPN and CDR2 is SVGIG in the germline V gene (reference sequence). The CDR3 is CAWSVFVRGNEKLFF. In DNA form, the CDR3 reads TGTGCCTGGAGTGTATTTGTCAGGGGGAATGAAAAACTGTTTTTT.

This clone was seen ten or more times. V gene TRBV2 combines with J gene TRBJ2-7, with TRBD2 matching over 10 bases. The CDR3 loop spans 13 amino acids. Trimming cost V 9 bases and J 2 bases; bases outside gene matches: 4. From germline, CDR1 is SNHLY and CDR2 FYNNEI. CDR3 sequence reads: CASFTSGTYEQYF. The CDR3 DNA reads as TGTGCCAGTTTTACTAGCGGGACCTACGAGCAGTACTTC.

A few counts support this clone. The rearrangement joins TRBV7-9 to TRBJ2-7; no clear D gene. Germline V gives CDR1 SEHNR, CDR2 FQNEAQ (reference sequence). V lost 5 bases to trimming and J lost 10 bases, with 12 bases between them. This CDR3 has 11 residues. CDR3 residues: CASSPGIYQYF. The CDR3 nucleotides read TGTGCCAGCAGCCCTGGCATCTATCAGTACTTC.

This clone has only a few counts. The chain links TRBV2 to TRBJ1-4; 7 bases map to TRBD1. The CDR3 has 14 residues. V lost 5 bases to trimming and J lost 4 bases; unmatched junction nucleotides: 4. Per germline, CDR1 SNHLY and CDR2 FYNNEI. The CDR3 reads CASSTGTDNEKLFF. The DNA of the CDR3 is TGTGCCAGCAGTACCGGGACAGATAATGAAAAACTGTTTTTT. The variable domain in full, with the rest retrieved from reference TRBV2 and TRBJ1-4, is EPEVTQTPSHQVTQMGQEVILRCVPISNHLYFYWYRQILGQKVEFLVSFYNNEISEKSEIFDDQFSVERPDGSNFTLKIRSTKLEDSAMYFCASSTGTDNEKLFFGSGTQLSVL.

The rearrangement uses TRBV7-8 and TRBJ2-2; 7 nucleotides agree with TRBD1. The ends lost 6 bases at V and 2 bases at J; junction bases unmatched: 6. This CDR3 is 15 amino acids long. Germline values: CDR1 SGHVS, CDR2 FQNEAQ. The CDR3 loop reads CASRFDRANTGELFF. CDR3 nucleotide sequence: TGTGCCAGCAGGTTTGACAGGGCCAACACCGGGGAGCTGTTTTTT.

This clone has ten or more counts. Other DNA sequences in the sample encode the same CDR3. This chain's CDR3 is CASSSVTANTEAFF. CDR3 DNA sequence: TGTGCCAGTAGCTCTGTGACAGCGAACACTGAAGCTTTCTTT. The chain uses TRBV19 and TRBJ1-1; possible D gene TRBD1, 5 bases. Germline-derived CDR1 and CDR2 are LNHDA and SQIVND (reference sequence). The CDR3 sequence is 14 residues long. V lost 6 bases to trimming and J lost 1 base, with 12 bases between them.

On this clone: One end of the junction does not line up with germline, which may come from a read error. The chain uses TRBV19 and TRBJ1-2; D possibly corresponds to TRBD1 (6 bases). Germline V lookup: CDR1 LNHDA, CDR2 SQIVND (reference sequence). This CDR3 has 14 residues. DNA for the CDR3: TGTGCCGGTAGTATTACAACAGGGTTTTATGGCTACACCTTC. Translating gives CAGSITTGFYGYTF.

This clone was observed many times. The chain uses TRBV28 and TRBJ1-5, with D possibly being TRBD1 (5 bases). Looked up from germline, CDR1 is MDHEN and CDR2 is SYDVKM. Trimming pared 2 bases from V and 7 bases from J, leaving 12 bases between. This CDR3 is built from 14 residues. CDR3 amino acids: CASSLGRDGQPQHF. The CDR3 DNA sequence: TGTGCCAGCAGTTTAGGCAGGGACGGGCAGCCCCAGCATTTT.

This clone was observed a handful of times. V and J are TRBV30 and TRBJ2-3; TRBD2 matches at 9 bases. CDR3 length equals 14 residues. Germline V gene data show CDR1 as GTSNPN and CDR2 as SVGIG (reference sequence). J gave up 1 base and V 5 bases, and 4 bases lay outside the gene matches. For the CDR3, the DNA is TGTGCCTGGGTAATAGCGGGAGGCACAGATACGCAGTATTTT. It translates to CAWVIAGGTDTQYF.